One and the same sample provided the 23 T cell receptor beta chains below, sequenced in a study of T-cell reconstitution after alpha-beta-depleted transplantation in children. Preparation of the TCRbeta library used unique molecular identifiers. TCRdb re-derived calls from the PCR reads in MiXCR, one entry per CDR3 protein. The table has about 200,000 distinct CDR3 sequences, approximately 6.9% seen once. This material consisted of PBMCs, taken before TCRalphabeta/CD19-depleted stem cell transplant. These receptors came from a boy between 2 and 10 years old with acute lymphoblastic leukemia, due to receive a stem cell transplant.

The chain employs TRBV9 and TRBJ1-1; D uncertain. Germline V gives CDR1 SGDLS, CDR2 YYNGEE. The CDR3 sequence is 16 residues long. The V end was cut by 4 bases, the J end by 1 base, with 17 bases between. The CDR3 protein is CASSSNSGGGNTEAFF. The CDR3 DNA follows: TGTGCCAGCAGCTCAAACTCGGGAGGAGGGAACACTGAAGCTTTCTTT.

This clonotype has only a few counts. The CDR3 nucleotides read TGTGCCAGCAGTTTAAACCCGACAGGAACCTACGAGCAGTACTTC. Amino acid sequence: CASSLNPTGTYEQYF. The gene calls are TRBV28 and TRBJ2-7; D may be TRBD1 (6 bases). Trimming removed 2 bases from V and 2 bases from J, with 13 bases in between. CDR3 length: 15 residues. The germline V gene has CDR1 MDHEN and CDR2 SYDVKM.

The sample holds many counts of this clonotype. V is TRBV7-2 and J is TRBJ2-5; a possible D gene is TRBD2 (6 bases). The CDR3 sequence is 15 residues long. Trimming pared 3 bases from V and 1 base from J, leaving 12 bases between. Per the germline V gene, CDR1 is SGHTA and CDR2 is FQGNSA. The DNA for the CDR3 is TGTGCCAGCAGCTTGGTAGCGGACCGCCAAGAGACCCAGTACTTC. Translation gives CASSLVADRQETQYF.

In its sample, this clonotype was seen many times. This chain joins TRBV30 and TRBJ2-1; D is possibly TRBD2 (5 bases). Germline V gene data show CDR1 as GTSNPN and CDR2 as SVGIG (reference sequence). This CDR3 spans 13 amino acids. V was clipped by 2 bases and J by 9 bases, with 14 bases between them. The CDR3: CAWSSPSYGEQFF. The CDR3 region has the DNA TGTGCCTGGAGTTCCCCTAGCTACGGTGAGCAGTTCTTC.

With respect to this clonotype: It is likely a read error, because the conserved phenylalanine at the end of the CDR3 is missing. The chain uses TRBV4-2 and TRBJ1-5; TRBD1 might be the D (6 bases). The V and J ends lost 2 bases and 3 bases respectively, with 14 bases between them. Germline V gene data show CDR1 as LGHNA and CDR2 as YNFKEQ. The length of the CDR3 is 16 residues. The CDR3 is CASSQNRARDNQPQHC. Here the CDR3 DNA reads TGTGCCAGCAGCCAAAACAGGGCGAGGGACAATCAGCCCCAGCATTGT.

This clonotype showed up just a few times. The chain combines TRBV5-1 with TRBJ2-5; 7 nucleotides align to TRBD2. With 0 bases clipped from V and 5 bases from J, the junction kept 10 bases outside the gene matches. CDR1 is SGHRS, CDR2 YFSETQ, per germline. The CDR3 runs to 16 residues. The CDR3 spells CASSLAGRSIGETQYF. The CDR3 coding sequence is TGCGCCAGCAGCTTGGCCGGGAGGTCAATCGGGGAGACCCAGTACTTC.

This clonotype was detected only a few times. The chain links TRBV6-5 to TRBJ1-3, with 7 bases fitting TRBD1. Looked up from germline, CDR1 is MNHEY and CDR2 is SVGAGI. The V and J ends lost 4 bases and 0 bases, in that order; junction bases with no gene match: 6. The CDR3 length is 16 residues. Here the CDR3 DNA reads TGTGCCAGCAGTTTTAGGGGGCCCCACTCTGGAAACACCATATATTTT. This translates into CASSFRGPHSGNTIYF.

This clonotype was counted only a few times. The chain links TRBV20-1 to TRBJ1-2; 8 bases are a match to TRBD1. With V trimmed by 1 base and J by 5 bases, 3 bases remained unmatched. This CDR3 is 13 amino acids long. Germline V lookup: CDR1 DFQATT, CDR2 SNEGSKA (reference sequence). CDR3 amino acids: CSARVGQVYGYTF. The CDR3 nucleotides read TGCAGTGCTAGAGTGGGACAGGTTTATGGCTACACCTTC.

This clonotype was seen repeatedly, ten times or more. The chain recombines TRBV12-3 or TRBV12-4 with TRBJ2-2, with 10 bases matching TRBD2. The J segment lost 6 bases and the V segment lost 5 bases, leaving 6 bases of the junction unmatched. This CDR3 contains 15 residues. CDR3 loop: CASSSGGALAGELFF. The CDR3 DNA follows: TGTGCCAGCAGTAGCGGGGGGGCCTTGGCCGGGGAGCTGTTTTTT.

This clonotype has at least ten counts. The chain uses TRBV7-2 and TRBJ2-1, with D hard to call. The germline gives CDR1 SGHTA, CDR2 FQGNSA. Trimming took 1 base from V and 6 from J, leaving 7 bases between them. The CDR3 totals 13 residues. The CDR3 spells CASSLGRTNEQFF. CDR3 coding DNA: TGTGCCAGCAGCTTAGGAAGAACCAATGAGCAGTTCTTC.

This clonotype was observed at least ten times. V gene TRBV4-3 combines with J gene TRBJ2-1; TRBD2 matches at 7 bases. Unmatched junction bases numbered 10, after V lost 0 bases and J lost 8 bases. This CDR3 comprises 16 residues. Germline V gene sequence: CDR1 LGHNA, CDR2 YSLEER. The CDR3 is CASSQESGRRFDEQFF. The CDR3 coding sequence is TGCGCCAGCAGCCAAGAATCCGGGAGGAGGTTCGATGAGCAGTTCTTC.

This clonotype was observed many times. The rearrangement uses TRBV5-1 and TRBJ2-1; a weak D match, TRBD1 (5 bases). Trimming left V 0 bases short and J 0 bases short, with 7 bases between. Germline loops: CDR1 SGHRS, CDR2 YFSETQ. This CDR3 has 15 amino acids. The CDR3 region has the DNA TGCGCCAGCAGCTTGGTCAGGGCCTCCTACAATGAGCAGTTCTTC. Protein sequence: CASSLVRASYNEQFF.

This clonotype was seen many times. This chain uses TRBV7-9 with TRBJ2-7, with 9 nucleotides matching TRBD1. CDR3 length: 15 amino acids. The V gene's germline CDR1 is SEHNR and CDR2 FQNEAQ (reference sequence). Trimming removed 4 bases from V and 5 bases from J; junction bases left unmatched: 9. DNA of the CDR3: TGTGCCAGCAGCTGGTACGGAAACAGGGGGCACGAGCAGTACTTC. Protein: CASSWYGNRGHEQYF.

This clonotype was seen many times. CDR3 sequence reads: CSARAGYYEQYF. As DNA, the CDR3 is TGCAGCGCAAGAGCGGGGTACTACGAGCAGTACTTC. V gene TRBV29-1 combines with J gene TRBJ2-7, with 7 bases fitting TRBD2. The J segment lost 3 bases and the V segment lost 7 bases, leaving 6 bases of the junction unmatched. This CDR3 has 12 residues. Germline V gives CDR1 SQVTM, CDR2 ANQGSEA.

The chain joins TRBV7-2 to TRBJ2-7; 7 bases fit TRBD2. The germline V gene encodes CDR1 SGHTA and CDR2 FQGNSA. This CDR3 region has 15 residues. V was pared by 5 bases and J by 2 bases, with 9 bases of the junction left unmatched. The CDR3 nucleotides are TGTGCCAGCAGCCCGATGAGCGGGAACCCCTACGAGCAGTACTTC. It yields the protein CASSPMSGNPYEQYF. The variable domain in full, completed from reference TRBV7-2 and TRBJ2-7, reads GAGVSQSPSNKVTEKGKDVELRCDPISGHTALYWYRQSLGQGLEFLIYFQGNSAPDKSGLPSDRFSAERTGGSVSTLTIQRTQQEDSAVYLCASSPMSGNPYEQYFGPGTRLTVT.

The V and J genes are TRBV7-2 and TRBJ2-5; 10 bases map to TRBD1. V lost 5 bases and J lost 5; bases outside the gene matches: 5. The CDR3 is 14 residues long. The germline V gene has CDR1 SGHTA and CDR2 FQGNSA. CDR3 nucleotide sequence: TGTGCCAGCAGCCCGACAGGGGGCTTTGAGACCCAGTACTTC. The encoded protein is CASSPTGGFETQYF.

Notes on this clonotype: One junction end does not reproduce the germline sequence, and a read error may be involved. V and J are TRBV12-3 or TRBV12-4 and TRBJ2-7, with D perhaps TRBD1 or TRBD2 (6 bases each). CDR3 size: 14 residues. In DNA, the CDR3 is TGTGCCAGCAGTTTCTTCGGGGGCTCCCACGAGCAGTACTTC. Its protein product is CASSFFGGSHEQYF.

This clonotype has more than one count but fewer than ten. CDR3 coding DNA: TGCAGTGCTAGAGTTCCGAGGGCCAACGTCCTGACTTTC. This codes for CSARVPRANVLTF. This chain joins TRBV20-1 and TRBJ2-6, with D unresolved. Germline CDR1 is DFQATT and CDR2 is SNEGSKA (reference sequence). The CDR3 sequence is 13 residues long. V dropped 1 base and J dropped 5 bases, with 6 bases sitting between them.

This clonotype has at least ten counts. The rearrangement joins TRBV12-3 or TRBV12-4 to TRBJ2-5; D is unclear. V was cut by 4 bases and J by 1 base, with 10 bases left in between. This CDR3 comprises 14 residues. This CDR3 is CASSYRHFQETQYF. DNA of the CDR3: TGTGCCAGCAGTTATAGACACTTCCAAGAGACCCAGTACTTC.

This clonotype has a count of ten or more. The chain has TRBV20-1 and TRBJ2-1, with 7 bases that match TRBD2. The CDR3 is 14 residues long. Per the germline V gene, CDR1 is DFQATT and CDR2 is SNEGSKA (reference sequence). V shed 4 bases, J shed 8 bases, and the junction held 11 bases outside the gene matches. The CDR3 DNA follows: TGCAGTGCTACAGGCGGGAGATCAAAATATGAGCAGTTCTTC. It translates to CSATGGRSKYEQFF.

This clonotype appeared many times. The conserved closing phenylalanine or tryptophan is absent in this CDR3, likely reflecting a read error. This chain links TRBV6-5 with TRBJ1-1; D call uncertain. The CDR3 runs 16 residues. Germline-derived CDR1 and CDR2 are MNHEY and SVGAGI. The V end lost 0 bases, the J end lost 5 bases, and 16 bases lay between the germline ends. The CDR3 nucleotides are TGTGCCAGCAGTTACTCGGTCGAAAGGCTGAGGACTGAAGCTTTCTCT. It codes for CASSYSVERLRTEAFS.

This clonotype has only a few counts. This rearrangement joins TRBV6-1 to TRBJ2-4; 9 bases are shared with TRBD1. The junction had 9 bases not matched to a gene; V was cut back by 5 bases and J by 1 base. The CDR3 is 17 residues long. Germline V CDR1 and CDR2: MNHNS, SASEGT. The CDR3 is CASSPHTGQGAKNIQYF. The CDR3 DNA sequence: TGTGCCAGCAGTCCCCATACCGGACAGGGGGCCAAAAACATTCAGTACTTC.

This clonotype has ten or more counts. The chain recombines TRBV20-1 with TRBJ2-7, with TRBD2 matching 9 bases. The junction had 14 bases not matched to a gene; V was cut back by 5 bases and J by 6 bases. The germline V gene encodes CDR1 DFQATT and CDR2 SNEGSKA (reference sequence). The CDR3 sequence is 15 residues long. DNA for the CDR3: TGCAGTGCTCCCCATAGCGGGAGTAGTGCTATCGAGCAGTACTTC. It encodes CSAPHSGSSAIEQYF.